Listed below are T cell receptor beta chains from one sample, sequenced in a study of PD-1 blockade in mismatch repair-deficient tumors. This table comes from immunoSEQ multiplex PCR, and its TCRdb copy is limited to in-frame clones, with some not included. The data hold some 70,000 clones, with roughly 80% observed a single time. Sequencing used peripheral blood, obtained 2 weeks after starting pembrolizumab. These receptors came from an adult with mismatch repair-deficient cancer. The CDR3 runs from the conserved cysteine through the conserved F or W. Each record gives: clone size, D gene, V gene, J gene, CDR3 DNA, CDR3 protein. A D gene is named only where the DNA matches it firmly. A row's size may be missing; if present it is once, few, many or a size class.

clone_size: NA; d_call: TRBD2; v_call: TRBV5-4; j_call: TRBJ2-3; cdr3_nt: TGTGCCAGCAGCCAAGGGCCGGGAGGAGGCACAGATACGCAGTATTTT; cdr3_aa: CASSQGPGGGTDTQYF
clone_size: NA; d_call: NA; v_call: TRBV5-6; j_call: TRBJ2-2; cdr3_nt: TGTGCCAGCAGCTTGTTCTGGGGGAACACCGGGGAGCTGTTTTTT; cdr3_aa: CASSLFWGNTGELFF
clone_size: NA; d_call: TRBD2; v_call: TRBV6-6; j_call: TRBJ2-7; cdr3_nt: TGTGCCAGCAGGTTAGCGGGAGGTTCTTTGGAGCAGTACTTC; cdr3_aa: CASRLAGGSLEQYF
clone_size: NA; d_call: TRBD1; v_call: TRBV2; j_call: TRBJ1-2; cdr3_nt: TGTGCCACCCAGGGACAGGGGGTTGAAGGCTACACCTTC; cdr3_aa: CATQGQGVEGYTF
clone_size: NA; d_call: TRBD1; v_call: TRBV5-4; j_call: TRBJ1-3; cdr3_nt: TGTGCCAGCAGCTTGGTCTTCCAGGGGGCTTCTGGAAACACCATATATTTT; cdr3_aa: CASSLVFQGASGNTIYF
clone_size: NA; d_call: NA; v_call: TRBV11-3; j_call: TRBJ2-2; cdr3_nt: TGTGCCAGCAGCCCAAGGACAACTACGAACACCGGGGAGCTGTTTTTT; cdr3_aa: CASSPRTTTNTGELFF
clone_size: NA; d_call: NA; v_call: TRBV30; j_call: TRBJ1-1; cdr3_nt: TGTGCCTGGAGTGTACTTTCCATGAACACTGAAGCTTTCTTT; cdr3_aa: CAWSVLSMNTEAFF
clone_size: NA; d_call: TRBD1; v_call: TRBV5-1; j_call: TRBJ2-2; cdr3_nt: TGCGCCAGCAGCTTGGGGCGACAGGGGGCCTCGATAATCGGAGCCGGGGAGCTGTTTTTT; cdr3_aa: CASSLGRQGASIIGAGELFF
clone_size: once; d_call: TRBD1; v_call: TRBV5-1; j_call: TRBJ2-3; cdr3_nt: TGCGCCAGCAGCTCAGGACAGGGAACAGATACGCAGTATTTT; cdr3_aa: CASSSGQGTDTQYF
clone_size: few; d_call: TRBD1; v_call: TRBV4-3; j_call: TRBJ2-3; cdr3_nt: TGCGCCAGCAGCCAAGATACGGGACAGAACGTAGATACGCAGTATTTT; cdr3_aa: CASSQDTGQNVDTQYF
clone_size: NA; d_call: NA; v_call: TRBV25-1; j_call: TRBJ2-7; cdr3_nt: TGTGCCAGCAGTGATACACTACCGGGACAAGGCGAGCAGTACTTC; cdr3_aa: CASSDTLPGQGEQYF
clone_size: NA; d_call: NA; v_call: TRBV6-6; j_call: TRBJ2-2; cdr3_nt: TGTGCCAGCGAAGGGGGGGAGGGCTTCGCCGGGGAGCTGTTTTTT; cdr3_aa: CASEGGEGFAGELFF
clone_size: few; d_call: TRBD1; v_call: TRBV7-2; j_call: TRBJ1-5; cdr3_nt: TGTGCCAGCAGCCTAAACAGAGGGGCAGGGGGAGGTCAGCCCCAGCATTTT; cdr3_aa: CASSLNRGAGGGQPQHF
clone_size: NA; d_call: TRBD1; v_call: TRBV7-9; j_call: TRBJ1-1; cdr3_nt: TGTGCCAGCAGCTTAGGGGGACAGGGAAAAACTGAAGCTTTCTTT; cdr3_aa: CASSLGGQGKTEAFF
clone_size: NA; d_call: NA; v_call: TRBV15; j_call: TRBJ2-7; cdr3_nt: TGTGCCACCAGCAGAGATCCAGTTTCCTCCTACGAGCAGTACTTC; cdr3_aa: CATSRDPVSSYEQYF
clone_size: NA; d_call: NA; v_call: TRBV7-2; j_call: TRBJ2-7; cdr3_nt: TGTGCCAGCAGCTTCAAATACGAGCAGTACTTC; cdr3_aa: CASSFKYEQYF
clone_size: NA; d_call: TRBD1; v_call: TRBV19; j_call: TRBJ1-2; cdr3_nt: TGTGCCAGCGGGACAGGGGGCAGGACGGGCTACACCTTC; cdr3_aa: CASGTGGRTGYTF
clone_size: NA; d_call: NA; v_call: TRBV28; j_call: TRBJ1-2; cdr3_nt: TGTGCCAGCAGTTCATGGATGAAAAGCGGGGGAAACTATGGCTACACCTTC; cdr3_aa: CASSSWMKSGGNYGYTF
clone_size: NA; d_call: TRBD2; v_call: TRBV5-4; j_call: TRBJ2-3; cdr3_nt: TGTGCCAGCAGCTTATTACTAGCGGGACCAAACACAGATACGCAGTATTTT; cdr3_aa: CASSLLLAGPNTDTQYF
clone_size: NA; d_call: NA; v_call: TRBV11-2; j_call: TRBJ1-1; cdr3_nt: TGTGCCAGCAGCTTTCTCGGAATGAACACTGAAGCTTTCTTT; cdr3_aa: CASSFLGMNTEAFF
clone_size: NA; d_call: TRBD1; v_call: TRBV27; j_call: TRBJ2-2; cdr3_nt: TGTGCCAGCAGTCCCCTGGACAGGGTTGGCACCGGGGAGCTGTTTTTT; cdr3_aa: CASSPLDRVGTGELFF
clone_size: NA; d_call: NA; v_call: TRBV7-2; j_call: TRBJ1-2; cdr3_nt: TGTGCCAGCAGCTTAGTTTCGGACTATGGCTACACCTTC; cdr3_aa: CASSLVSDYGYTF
clone_size: many; d_call: NA; v_call: TRBV7-6; j_call: TRBJ1-5; cdr3_nt: TGTGCCAGCAGCTTAGTTGGCCGGGGGCGCCGGACTCAGCCCCAGCATTTT; cdr3_aa: CASSLVGRGRRTQPQHF
clone_size: NA; d_call: NA; v_call: TRBV11-2; j_call: TRBJ1-4; cdr3_nt: TGTGCCAGCAGCTCTATACTTCTTGGTGAAAAACTGTTTTTT; cdr3_aa: CASSSILLGEKLFF